The clone carrying this T cell receptor beta chain was counted between two and nine times. Its target is not known. In each sample, at least 7 million PBMCs were isolated. This sample is drawn from a study of blood T cells in healthy people across ages. The CDR3 runs to 16 residues. With 1 base clipped from V and 6 bases from J, the junction kept 4 bases outside the gene matches. Per the germline V gene, CDR1 is SGDLS and CDR2 is YYNGEE. Primers used in a second PCR of about 6 to 11 cycles were a sample-barcoded 5' primer and a J-beta primer mix. The template-switch adaptor, which had 12 random nucleotides, put a tag on each cDNA molecule. TCRdb used MiXCR to reprocess the 5' RACE reads, holding one entry per CDR3 protein. The sample yields 600,000 or so distinct CDR3 sequences, approximately 30% seen once. Study results and limitations: Comparison with aged donors showed that long-lived donors had more naive CD4+ cells and higher diversity. There was no known CMV status for donors, so expanded clonotype changes were possibly confounded.

This clonotype was obtained from a woman aged 80 or over in good health. V is TRBV9 and J is TRBJ1-6; 10 bases align to TRBD1. Sequencing was carried out using blood. CDR3 region: CASSVSGTGANSPLHF. The CDR3 DNA reads as TGTGCCAGCAGCGTAAGCGGGACAGGGGCTAATTCACCCCTCCACTTT.